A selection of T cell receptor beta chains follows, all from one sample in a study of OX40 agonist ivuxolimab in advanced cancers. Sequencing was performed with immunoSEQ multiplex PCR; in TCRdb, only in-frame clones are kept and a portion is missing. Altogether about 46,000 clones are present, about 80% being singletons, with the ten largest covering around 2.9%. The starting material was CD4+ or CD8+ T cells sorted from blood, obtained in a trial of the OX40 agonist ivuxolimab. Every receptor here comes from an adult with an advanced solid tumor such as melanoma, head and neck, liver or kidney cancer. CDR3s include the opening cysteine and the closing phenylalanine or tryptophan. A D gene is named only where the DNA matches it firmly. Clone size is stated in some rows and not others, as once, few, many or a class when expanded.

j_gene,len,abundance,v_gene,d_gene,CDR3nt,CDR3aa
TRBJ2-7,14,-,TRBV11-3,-,TGTGCCAGCAGCTTAGGCAGGGCGAACTACGAGCAGTACTTC,CASSLGRANYEQYF
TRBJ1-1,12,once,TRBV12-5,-,TGTGCTAGTGGTTTGTCCCCGATGGAAGCTTTCTTT,CASGLSPMEAFF
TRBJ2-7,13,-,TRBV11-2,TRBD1,TGTGCCAGCAGCGGCCGGGACAGATACGAGCAGTACTTC,CASSGRDRYEQYF
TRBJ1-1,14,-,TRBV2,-,TGTGCCAGCAGTGGCCCAAGGGGGGGGAGTGGGGCTTTCTTT,CASSGPRGGSGAFF
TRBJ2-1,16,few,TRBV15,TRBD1,TGTGCCACCAGCGTAGGGACAGGGGGGACCTACAATGAGCAGTTCTTC,CATSVGTGGTYNEQFF
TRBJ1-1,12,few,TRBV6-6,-,TGTGCCAGCAGTTACTCGGGGCAGAGTGCTTTCTTT,CASSYSGQSAFF
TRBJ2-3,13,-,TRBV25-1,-,TGTGCCAGCAGTGAGGCGGGGATAGATACGCAGTATTTT,CASSEAGIDTQYF
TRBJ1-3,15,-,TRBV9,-,TGTGCCAGCACCCGAGGGGGGGGCAGTGGAAACACCATATATTTT,CASTRGGGSGNTIYF
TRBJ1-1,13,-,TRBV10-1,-,TGCGCCAGCAGTGACCAGAGGAACACTGAAGCTTTCTTT,CASSDQRNTEAFF
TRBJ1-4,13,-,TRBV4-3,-,TGCGCCAGCAGCCAAGCGGGGATTGAAAAACTGTTTTTT,CASSQAGIEKLFF
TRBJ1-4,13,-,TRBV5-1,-,TGCGCCAGCAAGGTCCAGGGGAATGAAAAACTGTTTTTT,CASKVQGNEKLFF
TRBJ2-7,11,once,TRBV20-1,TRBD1,TGCAGTGGGACAGGGGGCTACGAGCAGTACTTC,CSGTGGYEQYF
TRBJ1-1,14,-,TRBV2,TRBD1,TGTGCCAGCAGTGGGCAGGGACAGAACTACGTTCCTTTCTTT,CASSGQGQNYVPFF
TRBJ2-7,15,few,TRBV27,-,TGTGCCAGCAGTTTGGGGGAACCTTACTCCTACGAGCAGTACTTC,CASSLGEPYSYEQYF
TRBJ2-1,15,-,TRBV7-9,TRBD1,TGTGCCAGCAGCTTGACGGGACAGGGTACCAATGAGCAGTTCTTC,CASSLTGQGTNEQFF
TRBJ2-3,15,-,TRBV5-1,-,TGCGCCAGCAGCCCGGACGGACACAGCACAGATACGCAGTATTTT,CASSPDGHSTDTQYF
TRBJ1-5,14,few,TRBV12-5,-,TGTGCTAGTGGTTTGGGAGGGTTTGAACAGCCCCAGCATTTT,CASGLGGFEQPQHF
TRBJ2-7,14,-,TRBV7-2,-,TGTGCCAGCAGCTTGACGGGGGCGGTCTACGAGCAGTACTTC,CASSLTGAVYEQYF
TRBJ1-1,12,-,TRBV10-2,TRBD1,TGCGCCACCGGACAGGGGGGCACTGAAGCTTTCTTT,CATGQGGTEAFF
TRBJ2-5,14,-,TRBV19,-,TGTGCCAGTAGTATTGACGGCACCGAAGAGACCCAGTACTTC,CASSIDGTEETQYF
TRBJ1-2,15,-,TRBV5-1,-,TGCGCCAGCAGCTCGACCCCACAGGGCTTTAATGGCTACACCTTC,CASSSTPQGFNGYTF
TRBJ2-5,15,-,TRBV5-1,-,TGCGCCAGCAGCTTGGGCCACCTCGGGGGAGAGACCCAGTACTTC,CASSLGHLGGETQYF
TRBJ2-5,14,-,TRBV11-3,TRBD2,TGTGCCAGCAGCGAGGTGGGGGGGTCAGAGACCCAGTACTTC,CASSEVGGSETQYF
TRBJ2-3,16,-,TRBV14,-,TGTGCCAGCAGCCAATGGGGTAGCCGTAGCACAGATACGCAGTATTTT,CASSQWGSRSTDTQYF
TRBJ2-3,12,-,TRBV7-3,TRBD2,TGTGCCAGCAGCGGGACTAGTGGTACGCAGTATTTT,CASSGTSGTQYF
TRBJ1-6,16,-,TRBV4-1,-,TGCGCCAGCAGCCAAGATGTTCGCAGGGGAAATTCACCCCTCCACTTT,CASSQDVRRGNSPLHF
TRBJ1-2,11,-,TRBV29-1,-,TGCAGCGTAGGACAAGGAGGTGGCTACACCTTC,CSVGQGGGYTF
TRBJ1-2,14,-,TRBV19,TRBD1,TGTGCCAGTAGCCGGGACAGAAAACCCTATGGCTACACCTTC,CASSRDRKPYGYTF
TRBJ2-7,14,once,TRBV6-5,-,TGTGCCAGCAGTTACTCGGTCGGAACCTACGAGCAGTACTTC,CASSYSVGTYEQYF